A single sample gave rise to the 22 T cell receptor beta chains below, sequenced in a study of cytomegalovirus exposure and HLA in healthy donors. The PCR had 60 Vbeta and 13 Jbeta primers. Clones were sequenced by immunoSEQ multiplex PCR, and TCRdb holds only the in-frame ones, with some missing. The table shows 200,000 to 250,000 clones, with over 65% occurring only once. The sequenced sample consisted of PBMCs. The source of these receptors is a man between 18 and 35 years old in good health and CMV-seronegative.

The rearrangement uses TRBV27 and TRBJ2-7; 9 positions match TRBD1. J was trimmed by 8 bases and V by 5 bases; bases with no gene match: 19. In germline, CDR1 is MNHEY, CDR2 SMNVEV (reference sequence). This CDR3 is 17 amino acids long. Written as DNA, the CDR3 is TGTGCCAGCAGTAACCCCGTGACAGGGGGTACCCTCGCAAAGCAGTACTTC. Protein product: CASSNPVTGGTLAKQYF.

The CDR3 loop is CASSHRDRVYEQYF. As DNA, the CDR3 is TGTGCCAGTAGTCACCGGGACAGGGTATACGAGCAGTACTTC. The rearrangement links TRBV19 to TRBJ2-7, with 9 bases matching TRBD1. V dropped 5 bases and J dropped 4; count of bases not matched to a gene: 6. This CDR3 is built from 14 residues. Germline V gives CDR1 LNHDA, CDR2 SQIVND (reference sequence). Combining the CDR3 with reference TRBV19 and TRBJ2-7 gives the whole variable domain DGGITQSPKYLFRKEGQNVTLSCEQNLNHDAMYWYRQDPGQGLRLIYYSQIVNDFQKGDIAEGYSVSREKKESFPLTVTSAQKNPTAFYLCASSHRDRVYEQYFGPGTRLTVT.

This sequence joins TRBV5-6 and TRBJ2-7; no firm D call. From germline, CDR1 is SGHDT and CDR2 YYEEEE. This CDR3 region has 11 residues. The V end lost 4 bases, the J end lost 2 bases, and 4 bases lay between the germline ends. The CDR3 nucleotides are TGTGCCAGCAGCGCTACCTACGAGCAGTACTTC. Translated: CASSATYEQYF.

V is TRBV28 and J is TRBJ1-5; D is uncertain. Per germline, CDR1 MDHEN and CDR2 SYDVKM. V gave up 7 bases and J gave up 1 base, with 8 bases separating them. The CDR3 totals 13 residues. Here the CDR3 reads CASIQMSNQPQHF. The CDR3 DNA is TGTGCCAGCATACAGATGAGCAATCAGCCCCAGCATTTT.

Comment on this clone: This specimen includes other DNA sequences encoding the same CDR3. V and J are TRBV28 and TRBJ2-7, with 12 bases that match TRBD2. V shed 2 bases, J shed 7 bases, and the junction held 3 bases outside the gene matches. CDR1 is MDHEN, CDR2 SYDVKM, per germline. The CDR3 loop spans 14 amino acids. CDR3 protein: CASSLLAGGGEQYF. CDR3 nucleotides: TGTGCCAGCAGTTTACTAGCGGGAGGGGGAGAGCAGTACTTC.

V usage is TRBV4-2 and J usage is TRBJ1-2, with 8 nucleotides matching TRBD1. V lost 5 bases to trimming and J lost 2 bases; unmatched junction nucleotides: 13. The V gene's germline CDR1 is LGHNA and CDR2 YNFKEQ. The CDR3 has 17 amino acids. The CDR3 region is CASSSPDMGQENYGYTF. For the CDR3, the DNA is TGTGCCAGCAGCTCACCTGATATGGGACAGGAAAACTATGGCTACACCTTC.

The CDR3 DNA reads as TGTGCCAGCAGTGAAAGTCAGGGGGCAGAAGAGCAGTACTTC. This codes for CASSESQGAEEQYF. This chain joins TRBV6-1 and TRBJ2-7; the match to TRBD1 covers 8 bases. V lost 2 bases to trimming and J lost 7 bases; unmatched junction nucleotides: 7. CDR1 MNHNS and CDR2 SASEGT come from the germline V gene. This CDR3 region has 14 residues.

The chain recombines TRBV5-1 with TRBJ2-5, with unresolved D. The germline gives CDR1 SGHRS, CDR2 YFSETQ. The V gene lost 4 bases and the J gene lost 1 base, with 14 bases spanning the gap. CDR3 length: 15 amino acids. CDR3 protein: CASSPRPGAQETQYF. Written as DNA, the CDR3 is TGCGCCAGCAGCCCCCGTCCCGGAGCCCAAGAGACCCAGTACTTC.

V and J are TRBV7-2 and TRBJ2-6, with unresolved D. Germline CDR1 reads SGHTA; CDR2 reads FQGNSA. The CDR3 loop spans 13 amino acids. With 8 bases removed from V and 3 bases from J, the gap between germline ends came to 8 bases. CDR3 region: CASRGGGANVLTF. The DNA for the CDR3 is TGTGCCAGCCGCGGTGGTGGGGCCAACGTCCTGACTTTC. The full variable domain, rest sourced from reference TRBV7-2 and TRBJ2-6, is GAGVSQSPSNKVTEKGKDVELRCDPISGHTALYWYRQSLGQGLEFLIYFQGNSAPDKSGLPSDRFSAERTGGSVSTLTIQRTQQEDSAVYLCASRGGGANVLTFGAGSRLTVL.

This clone was seen only a few times. The chain employs TRBV2 and TRBJ2-5; no clear D. V lost 5 bases, J lost 4 bases, and 17 bases lay in between. Germline V gene sequence: CDR1 SNHLY, CDR2 FYNNEI. The CDR3 has 15 amino acids. CDR3 bases: TGTGCCAGCAGTTCCTCTAACCACCCCGGAGAGACCCAGTACTTC. Its protein is CASSSSNHPGETQYF.

Only a few counts were recorded for this clone. CDR3 bases: TGTGCCAGCAGTGCACACAACGTCGGGACAGGGGCATCCTACGAGCAGTACTTC. Residues: CASSAHNVGTGASYEQYF. V is TRBV6-4 and J is TRBJ2-7; 10 nucleotides match TRBD1. V trimming: 4 bases; J trimming: 1 base; junction bases outside the gene matches: 13. Germline-derived CDR1 and CDR2 are MRHNA and SNTAGT. The CDR3 has 18 residues.

V is TRBV27 and J is TRBJ2-7; TRBD1 aligns across 7 bases. J lost 6 bases, V lost 5 bases, and 13 bases had no gene match. Germline V gene data show CDR1 as MNHEY and CDR2 as SMNVEV (reference sequence). The CDR3 loop spans 15 amino acids. Here the CDR3 reads CASSILGQNLGEQYF. In DNA, the CDR3 is TGTGCCAGCAGTATACTGGGACAGAACCTGGGCGAGCAGTACTTC.

Of note for this clone: Distinct nucleotide sequences in the sample also encode this CDR3. V gene TRBV19 combines with J gene TRBJ1-1; unclear D gene. Germline lookup yields CDR1 LNHDA and CDR2 SQIVND (reference sequence). Trimming cost V 1 base and J 1 base, with 4 bases left between them. The CDR3 sequence is 13 residues long. The CDR3 loop is CASSIGRNTEAFF. The CDR3, as DNA: TGTGCCAGTAGTATAGGCAGGAACACTGAAGCTTTCTTT.

The chain uses TRBV19 and TRBJ2-7; 7 nucleotides agree with TRBD1. Germline V gives CDR1 LNHDA, CDR2 SQIVND (reference sequence). The CDR3 has 13 residues. The junction had 2 bases not matched to a gene; V was cut back by 4 bases and J by 2 bases. As DNA, the CDR3 is TGTGCCAGTAGTACCGACAGGGCCTACGAGCAGTACTTC. This sequence encodes CASSTDRAYEQYF.

This clone was detected only a few times. This sequence joins TRBV5-5 and TRBJ2-2, with TRBD2 identical over 7 bases. V trimming: 1 base; J trimming: 3 bases; junction bases outside the gene matches: 6. CDR3 length equals 16 residues. The germline V gene has CDR1 SGHKS and CDR2 YYEKEE (reference sequence). For the CDR3, the DNA is TGTGCCAGCAGCTTGTGGGGAGGGTCTGACACCGGGGAGCTGTTTTTT. It translates to CASSLWGGSDTGELFF.

This clone has just a few counts. J is TRBJ2-7 and V is TRBV28; 11 nucleotides align to TRBD2. Germline lookup yields CDR1 MDHEN and CDR2 SYDVKM. This CDR3 has 15 amino acids. V shed 5 bases and J 5 bases; nucleotides not matched to a gene: 8. DNA for the CDR3: TGTGCCAGCAGTGAAACTAGCGGGAGATACCACGAGCAGTACTTC. Its translation is CASSETSGRYHEQYF.

J is TRBJ1-4 and V is TRBV4-1, with a possible D match to TRBD1 (6 bases). The germline gives CDR1 MGHRA, CDR2 YSYEKL. Trimming removed 7 bases at V and 7 bases at J, with 16 bases between. The CDR3 has 14 amino acids. This CDR3 reads CASTPGRGGEKLFF. In DNA, the CDR3 is TGCGCCAGCACCCCGGGCAGGGGCGGTGAAAAACTGTTTTTT.

The gene calls are TRBV18 and TRBJ1-1; D unresolved. V was shortened by 3 bases and J by 4 bases, with 12 bases between the two germline ends. This CDR3 is built from 14 residues. The germline V gene has CDR1 KGHSH and CDR2 LQKENI. The CDR3 coding sequence is TGTGCCAGCTCACCGTCCAGGTCGACCACTGAAGCTTTCTTT. This encodes CASSPSRSTTEAFF.

The chain uses TRBV10-3 and TRBJ1-1; 9 bases map to TRBD1. The CDR3 runs to 16 residues. Germline loops: CDR1 ENHRY, CDR2 SYGVKD. The ends lost 4 bases at V and 1 base at J; junction bases unmatched: 7. CDR3 residues: CAISGAAGQGNTEAFF. As DNA, the CDR3 is TGTGCCATCAGTGGAGCAGCGGGACAGGGGAACACTGAAGCTTTCTTT.

This clone turned up a few times. This chain connects TRBV10-1 to TRBJ2-7; 11 nucleotides line up with TRBD1. V shed 4 bases and J 7 bases; nucleotides not matched to a gene: 6. Germline CDR1 reads WNHNN; CDR2 reads SYGVQD (reference sequence). The CDR3 is made up of 14 amino acids. The CDR3 bases are TGCGCCAGCAGTGCTTGGACAGGGGGCCGGGAGCAGTACTTC. This sequence encodes CASSAWTGGREQYF.

This clone showed up just once. The genes are TRBV7-9 and TRBJ2-7; D is unresolved. V lost 5 bases and J lost 4, with 9 bases in between. Germline V lookup: CDR1 SEHNR, CDR2 FQNEAQ (reference sequence). This CDR3 is 12 amino acids long. The CDR3 sequence is CASSPGEYEQYF. CDR3 sequence (DNA): TGTGCCAGCAGCCCCGGAGAGTACGAGCAGTACTTC.

The V call is TRBV30, the J call TRBJ2-6, with D maybe TRBD2 (7 bases). Looked up from germline, CDR1 is GTSNPN and CDR2 is SVGIG (reference sequence). The CDR3 extends over 14 amino acids. Written as DNA, the CDR3 is TGTGCGGGGGGGCGGGGGACTGGGGCCAACGTCCTGACTTTC. Translating it yields CAGGRGTGANVLTF.